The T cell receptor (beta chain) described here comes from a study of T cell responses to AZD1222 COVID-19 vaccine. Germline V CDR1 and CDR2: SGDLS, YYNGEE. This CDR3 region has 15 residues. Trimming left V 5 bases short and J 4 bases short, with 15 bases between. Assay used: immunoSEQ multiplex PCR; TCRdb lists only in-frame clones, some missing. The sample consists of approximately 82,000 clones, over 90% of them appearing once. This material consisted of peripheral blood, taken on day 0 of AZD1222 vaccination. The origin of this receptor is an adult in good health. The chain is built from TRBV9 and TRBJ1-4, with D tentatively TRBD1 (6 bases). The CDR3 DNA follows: TGTGCCAGCAGTTATACAGGGTTAGTTAATGAAAAACTGTTTTTT. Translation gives CASSYTGLVNEKLFF.